This T cell receptor beta chain originates from a study of CD8 T cells in ankylosing spondylitis. The CDR3 is 12 amino acids. Germline V gene sequence: CDR1 MNHEY, CDR2 SVGAGI. V lost 8 bases to trimming and J lost 7 bases, with 14 bases between them. TCRdb re-analysed the 5' RACE reads in MiXCR, keeping a single row per CDR3 protein. The repertoire has around 320,000 distinct CDR3 sequences, around 20% of them found once; the top ten carry 3.5%. This TCR was sampled from a female donor with ankylosing spondylitis or in good health (not recorded which). Source material: blood, either unsorted or a sorted T cell fraction (not recorded which). This chain links TRBV6-5 with TRBJ1-1; a possible D gene is TRBD1 (5 bases). Here the CDR3 reads CASGTLDIEAFF. CDR3 in DNA: TGTGCCAGCGGAACCTTGGACATTGAAGCTTTCTTT.